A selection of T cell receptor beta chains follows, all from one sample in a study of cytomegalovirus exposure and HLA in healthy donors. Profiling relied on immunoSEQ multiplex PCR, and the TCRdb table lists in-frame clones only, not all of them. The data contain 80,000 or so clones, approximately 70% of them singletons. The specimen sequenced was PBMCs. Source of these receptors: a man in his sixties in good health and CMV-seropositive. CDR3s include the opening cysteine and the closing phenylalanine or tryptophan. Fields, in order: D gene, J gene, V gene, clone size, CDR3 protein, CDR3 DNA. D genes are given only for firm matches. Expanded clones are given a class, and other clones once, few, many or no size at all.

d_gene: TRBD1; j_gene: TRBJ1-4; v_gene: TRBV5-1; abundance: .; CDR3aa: CASSLGRGDSVNEKLFF; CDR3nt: TGCGCCAGCAGCTTGGGGCGGGGGGACAGCGTGAATGAAAAACTGTTTTTT
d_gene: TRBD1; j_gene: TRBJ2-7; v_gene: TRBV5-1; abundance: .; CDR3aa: CASSSKTGLYEQYF; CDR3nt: TGCGCCAGCAGCTCGAAGACAGGGCTCTACGAGCAGTACTTC
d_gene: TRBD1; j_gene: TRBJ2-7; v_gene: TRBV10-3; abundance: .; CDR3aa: CAISDWDRGIEQYF; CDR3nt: TGTGCCATCAGTGATTGGGACAGGGGAATCGAGCAGTACTTC
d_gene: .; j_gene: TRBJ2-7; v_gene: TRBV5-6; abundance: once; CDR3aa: CASSYWTNSYEQYF; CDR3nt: TGTGCCAGCAGCTACTGGACTAACTCCTACGAGCAGTACTTC
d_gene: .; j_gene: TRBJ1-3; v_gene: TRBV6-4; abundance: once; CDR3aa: CASRCRGINSGNTIYF; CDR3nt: TGTGCCAGCAGGTGTAGGGGGATAAACTCTGGAAACACCATATATTTT
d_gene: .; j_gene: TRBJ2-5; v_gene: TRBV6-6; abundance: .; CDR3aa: CASSYSRDLRETQYF; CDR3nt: TGTGCCAGCAGTTACTCTCGGGATCTACGGGAGACCCAGTACTTC
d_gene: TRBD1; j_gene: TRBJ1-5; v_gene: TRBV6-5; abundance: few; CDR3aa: CASRLGQGSNQPQHF; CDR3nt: TGTGCCAGCAGACTTGGACAGGGGAGCAATCAGCCCCAGCATTTT
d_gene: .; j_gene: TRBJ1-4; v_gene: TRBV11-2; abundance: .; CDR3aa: CASSLDGEKLFF; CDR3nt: TGTGCCAGCAGCTTAGACGGGGAAAAACTGTTTTTT
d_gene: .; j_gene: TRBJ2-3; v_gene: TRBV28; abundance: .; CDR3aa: CASSPRGRTDTQYF; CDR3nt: TGTGCCAGCAGCCCCAGGGGACGCACAGATACGCAGTATTTT
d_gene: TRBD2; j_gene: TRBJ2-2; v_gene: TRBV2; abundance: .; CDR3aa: CASSEPERDPNTGELFF; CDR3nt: TGTGCCAGCAGTGAACCGGAGCGGGACCCGAACACCGGGGAGCTGTTTTTT
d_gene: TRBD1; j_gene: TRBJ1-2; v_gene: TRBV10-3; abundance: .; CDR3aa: CAISAGQGYGYTF; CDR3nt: TGTGCCATCAGTGCGGGACAGGGCTATGGCTACACCTTC
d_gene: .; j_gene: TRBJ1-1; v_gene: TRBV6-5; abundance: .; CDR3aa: CASTAGALEAFF; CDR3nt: TGTGCCAGCACGGCAGGGGCGCTTGAAGCTTTCTTT
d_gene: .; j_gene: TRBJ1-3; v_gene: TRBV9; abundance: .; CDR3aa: CASSADGSSGNTIYF; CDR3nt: TGTGCCAGCAGCGCAGACGGGTCCTCTGGAAACACCATATATTTT
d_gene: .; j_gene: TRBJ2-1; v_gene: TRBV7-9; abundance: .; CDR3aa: CSPTAGEGGGEQFF; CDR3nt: TGTTCCCCAACAGCCGGGGAGGGGGGCGGTGAGCAGTTCTTC
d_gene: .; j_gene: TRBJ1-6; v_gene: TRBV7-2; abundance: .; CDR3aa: CASSLQGSSYNSPLHF; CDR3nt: TGTGCCAGCAGCTTACAGGGGAGCTCCTATAATTCACCCCTCCACTTT
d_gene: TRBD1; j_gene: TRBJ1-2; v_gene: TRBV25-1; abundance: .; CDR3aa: CASSEWGQESYGYTF; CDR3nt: TGTGCCAGCAGTGAATGGGGACAGGAAAGCTATGGCTACACCTTC
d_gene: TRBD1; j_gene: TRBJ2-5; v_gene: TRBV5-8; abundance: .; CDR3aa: CASSPQGNQETQYF; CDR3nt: TGTGCCAGCAGCCCACAGGGGAACCAAGAGACCCAGTACTTC
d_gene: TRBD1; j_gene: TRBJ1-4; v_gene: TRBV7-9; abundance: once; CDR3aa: CASSFGRGVIEKLFF; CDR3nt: TGTGCCAGCAGCTTCGGCAGGGGGGTTATTGAAAAACTGTTTTTT
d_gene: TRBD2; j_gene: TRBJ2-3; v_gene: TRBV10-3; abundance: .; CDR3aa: CAISAGTSGGTDTQYF; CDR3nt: TGTGCCATCAGTGCCGGGACTAGCGGGGGGACAGATACGCAGTATTTT
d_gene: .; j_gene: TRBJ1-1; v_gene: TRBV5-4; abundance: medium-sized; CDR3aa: CASTLGGEAFF; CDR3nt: TGTGCCAGCACCCTGGGGGGGGAAGCTTTCTTT
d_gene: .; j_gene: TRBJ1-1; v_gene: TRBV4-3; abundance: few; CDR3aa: CASSQGYSQGGAFF; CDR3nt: TGCGCCAGCAGCCAAGGCTACAGTCAAGGGGGAGCTTTCTTT
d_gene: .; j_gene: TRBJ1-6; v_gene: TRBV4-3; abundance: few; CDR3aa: CASSQGLGTISPLHF; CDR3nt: TGCGCCAGCAGCCAAGGACTCGGGACAATTTCACCCCTCCACTTT
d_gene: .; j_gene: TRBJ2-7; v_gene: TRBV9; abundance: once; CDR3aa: CASSDQGYEQYF; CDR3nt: TGTGCCAGCAGCGACCAGGGCTACGAGCAGTACTTC
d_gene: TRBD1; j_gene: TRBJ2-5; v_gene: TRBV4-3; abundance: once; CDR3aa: CASSQDIPRTRGLGTQYF; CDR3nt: TGCGCCAGCAGCCAAGATATCCCCCGCACCAGGGGGTTGGGGACCCAGTACTTC
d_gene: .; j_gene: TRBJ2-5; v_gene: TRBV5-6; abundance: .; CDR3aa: CASSFLNSGTQYF; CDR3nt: TGTGCCAGCAGCTTTTTAAACTCCGGGACCCAGTACTTC
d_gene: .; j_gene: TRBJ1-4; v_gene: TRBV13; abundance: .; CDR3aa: CASSFDKAGPTNEKLFF; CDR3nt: TGTGCCAGCAGCTTCGACAAGGCGGGCCCAACTAATGAAAAACTGTTTTTT
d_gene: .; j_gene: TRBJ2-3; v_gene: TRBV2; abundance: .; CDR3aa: CASSEALWGAKQYF; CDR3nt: TGTGCCAGCAGTGAAGCGCTGTGGGGCGCAAAGCAGTATTTT
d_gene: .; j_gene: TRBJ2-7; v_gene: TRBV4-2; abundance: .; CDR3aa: CASSQDRWGYGQYF; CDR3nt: TGTGCCAGCAGCCAAGATCGTTGGGGCTACGGGCAGTACTTC
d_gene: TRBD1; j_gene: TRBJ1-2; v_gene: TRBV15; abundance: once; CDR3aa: CATSRTGSGYGYTF; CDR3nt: TGTGCCACCAGCAGGACAGGGAGTGGCTATGGCTACACCTTC
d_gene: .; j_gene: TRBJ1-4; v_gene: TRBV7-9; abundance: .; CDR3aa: CASSSTTNEKLFF; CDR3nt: TGTGCCAGCAGCTCCACAACTAATGAAAAACTGTTTTTT
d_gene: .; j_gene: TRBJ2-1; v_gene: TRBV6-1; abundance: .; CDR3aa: CASSLLRGFNEQFF; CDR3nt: TGTGCCAGCAGTCTTTTACGGGGGTTTAATGAGCAGTTCTTC
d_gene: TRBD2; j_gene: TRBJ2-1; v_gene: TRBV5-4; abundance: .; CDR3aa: CASSLKLAGGARDEQFF; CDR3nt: TGTGCCAGCAGCTTGAAACTTGCCGGGGGGGCCAGGGATGAGCAGTTCTTC
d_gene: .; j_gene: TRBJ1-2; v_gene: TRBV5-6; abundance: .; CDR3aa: CASLGGGDYTF; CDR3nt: TGTGCCAGCCTAGGAGGCGGAGACTACACCTTC
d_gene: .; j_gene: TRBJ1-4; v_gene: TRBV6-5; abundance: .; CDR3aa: CASRTANEKLFF; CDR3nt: TGTGCCAGCCGAACTGCAAATGAAAAACTGTTTTTT
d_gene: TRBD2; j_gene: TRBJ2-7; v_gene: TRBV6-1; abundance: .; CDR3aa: CASSEILAGGPFEQYF; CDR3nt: TGTGCCAGCAGTGAAATCCTAGCGGGAGGGCCGTTTGAGCAGTACTTC
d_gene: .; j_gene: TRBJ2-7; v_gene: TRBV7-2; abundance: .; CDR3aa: CASSFGGGSYEQYF; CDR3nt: TGTGCCAGCAGCTTTGGGGGAGGCTCCTACGAGCAGTACTTC
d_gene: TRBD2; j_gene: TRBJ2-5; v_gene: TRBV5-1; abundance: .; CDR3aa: CASMGGDHQETQYF; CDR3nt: TGCGCCAGCATGGGGGGGGACCACCAAGAGACCCAGTACTTC
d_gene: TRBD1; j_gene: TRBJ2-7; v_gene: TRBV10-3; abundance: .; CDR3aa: CAISLGQGGIREQYF; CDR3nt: TGTGCCATCAGCTTGGGACAGGGCGGAATAAGGGAGCAGTACTTC
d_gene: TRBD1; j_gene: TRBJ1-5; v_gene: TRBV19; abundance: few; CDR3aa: CASTGTGIRAQHF; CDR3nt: TGTGCCAGTACCGGGACAGGGATTAGGGCCCAGCATTTT
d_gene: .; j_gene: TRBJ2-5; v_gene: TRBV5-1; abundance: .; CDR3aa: CASSRAQETQYF; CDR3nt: TGCGCCAGCAGCCGCGCCCAAGAGACCCAGTACTTC
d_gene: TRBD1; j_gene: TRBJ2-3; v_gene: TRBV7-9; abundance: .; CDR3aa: CASSLDRITDTQYF; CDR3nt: TGTGCCAGCAGCCTGGACAGGATCACAGATACGCAGTATTTT
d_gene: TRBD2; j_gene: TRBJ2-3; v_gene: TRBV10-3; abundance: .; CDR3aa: CAISTSGNTDTQYF; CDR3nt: TGTGCCATCAGCACTAGCGGGAACACAGATACGCAGTATTTT
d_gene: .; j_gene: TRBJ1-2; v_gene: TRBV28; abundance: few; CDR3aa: CASSLRVLGRDRHYGYTF; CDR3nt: TGTGCCAGCAGTTTAAGGGTCCTGGGCAGGGATAGACACTATGGCTACACCTTC
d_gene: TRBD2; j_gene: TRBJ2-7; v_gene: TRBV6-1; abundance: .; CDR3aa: CASSGRGGLAVSYEQYF; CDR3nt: TGTGCCAGCAGTGGCCGCGGGGGACTAGCGGTTTCCTACGAGCAGTACTTC
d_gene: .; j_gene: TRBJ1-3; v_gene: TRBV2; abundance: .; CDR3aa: CASSDVGRRNTIYF; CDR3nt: TGTGCCAGCAGTGACGTGGGGAGAAGAAACACCATATATTTT
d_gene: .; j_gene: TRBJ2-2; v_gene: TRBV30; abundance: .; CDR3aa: CAWNEGVTGELFF; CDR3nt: TGTGCCTGGAACGAGGGAGTCACCGGGGAGCTGTTTTTT
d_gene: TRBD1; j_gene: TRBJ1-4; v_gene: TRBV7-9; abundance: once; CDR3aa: CASSSPSQGAREKLFF; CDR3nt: TGTGCCAGCAGCTCTCCTTCACAGGGGGCCAGGGAAAAACTGTTTTTT
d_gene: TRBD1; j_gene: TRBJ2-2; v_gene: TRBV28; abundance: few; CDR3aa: CASSSRQGTSGELFF; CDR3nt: TGTGCCAGCAGTTCTCGACAGGGTACCTCCGGGGAGCTGTTTTTT
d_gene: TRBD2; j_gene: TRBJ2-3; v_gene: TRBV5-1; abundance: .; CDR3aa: CASSLQAGDPDTQYF; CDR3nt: TGCGCCAGCAGCTTGCAAGCGGGGGACCCAGATACGCAGTATTTT
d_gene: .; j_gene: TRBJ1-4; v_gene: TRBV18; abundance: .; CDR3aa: CASSPRTATNEKLFF; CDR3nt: TGTGCCAGCTCACCCCGGACAGCAACTAATGAAAAACTGTTTTTT
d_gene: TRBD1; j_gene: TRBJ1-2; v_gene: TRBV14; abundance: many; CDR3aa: CASSTRDRGSPLRGYTF; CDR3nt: TGTGCCAGCAGCACCCGGGACAGGGGCTCCCCACTTCGAGGCTACACCTTC
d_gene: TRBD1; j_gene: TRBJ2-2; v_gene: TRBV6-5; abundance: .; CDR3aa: CANSLYRGNTGELFF; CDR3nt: TGTGCCAACAGTCTTTACAGGGGAAACACCGGGGAGCTGTTTTTT
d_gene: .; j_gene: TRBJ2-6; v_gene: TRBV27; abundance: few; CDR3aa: CASSWLGGANVLTF; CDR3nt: TGTGCCAGCAGCTGGTTGGGCGGGGCCAACGTCCTGACTTTC
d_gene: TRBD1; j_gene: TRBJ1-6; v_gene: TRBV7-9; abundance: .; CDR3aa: CASSLVRQGTSPLHF; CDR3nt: TGTGCCAGCAGCTTAGTTAGACAGGGAACCTCACCCCTCCACTTT
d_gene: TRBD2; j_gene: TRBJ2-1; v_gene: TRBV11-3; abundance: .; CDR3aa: CASSSTSLSGRAYNEQFF; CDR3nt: TGTGCCAGCAGCTCCACTTCCTTAAGCGGGAGGGCCTACAATGAGCAGTTCTTC